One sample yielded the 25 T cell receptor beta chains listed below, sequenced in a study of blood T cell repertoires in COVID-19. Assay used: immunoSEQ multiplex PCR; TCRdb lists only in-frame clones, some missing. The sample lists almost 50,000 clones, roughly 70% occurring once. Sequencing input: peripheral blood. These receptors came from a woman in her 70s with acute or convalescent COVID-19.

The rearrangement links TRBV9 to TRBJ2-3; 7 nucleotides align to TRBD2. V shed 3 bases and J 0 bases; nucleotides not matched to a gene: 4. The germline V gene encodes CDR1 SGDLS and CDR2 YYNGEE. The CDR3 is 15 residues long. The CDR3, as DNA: TGTGCCAGCAGCGCCGGGACTACTAGCACAGATACGCAGTATTTT. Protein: CASSAGTTSTDTQYF.

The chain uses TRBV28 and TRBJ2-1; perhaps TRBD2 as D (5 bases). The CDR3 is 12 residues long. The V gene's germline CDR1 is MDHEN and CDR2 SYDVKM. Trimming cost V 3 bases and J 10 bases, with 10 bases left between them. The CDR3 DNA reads TGTGCCAGCAGTTTGGTGAGGGCCGAGCAGTTCTTC. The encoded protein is CASSLVRAEQFF.

CDR3 protein: CASRKDRADGYTF. For the CDR3, the DNA is TGTGCCAGCAGAAAAGACAGGGCGGATGGCTACACCTTC. This chain joins TRBV6-5 and TRBJ1-2; TRBD1 agrees at 7 bases. The trim removed 6 bases at V and 6 bases at J, leaving 7 bases unmatched. CDR1 MNHEY and CDR2 SVGAGI come from the germline V gene. The CDR3 runs 13 residues.

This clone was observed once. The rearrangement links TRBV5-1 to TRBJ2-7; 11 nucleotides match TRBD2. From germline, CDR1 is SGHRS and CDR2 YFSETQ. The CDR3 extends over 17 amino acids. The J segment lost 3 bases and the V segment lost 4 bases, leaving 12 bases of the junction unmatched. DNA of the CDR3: TGCGCCAGCAGCACTTTCCCGGGACTAGCGGAGGGCTACGAGCAGTACTTC. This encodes CASSTFPGLAEGYEQYF.

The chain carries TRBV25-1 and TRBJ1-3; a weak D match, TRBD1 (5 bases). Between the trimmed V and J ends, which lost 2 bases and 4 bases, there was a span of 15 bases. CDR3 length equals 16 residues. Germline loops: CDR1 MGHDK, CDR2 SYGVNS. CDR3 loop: CASSETGAGKGNTIYF. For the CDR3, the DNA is TGTGCCAGCAGTGAAACCGGTGCAGGGAAAGGAAACACCATATATTTT.

The CDR3 reads CASSLNRGEKLFF. The CDR3 DNA is TGTGCCAGCTCACTTAACAGGGGTGAAAAACTGTTTTTT. This sequence joins TRBV18 and TRBJ1-4, with TRBD1 identical over 7 bases. This CDR3 spans 13 amino acids. Trimming took 4 bases from V and 7 from J; bases not matched to a gene: 3. Germline-derived CDR1 and CDR2 are KGHSH and LQKENI.

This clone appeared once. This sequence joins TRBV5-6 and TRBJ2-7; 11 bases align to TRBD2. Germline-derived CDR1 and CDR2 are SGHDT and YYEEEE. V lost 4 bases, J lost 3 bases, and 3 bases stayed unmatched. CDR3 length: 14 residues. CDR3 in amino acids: CASSGGLAGYEQYF. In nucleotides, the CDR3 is TGTGCCAGCAGCGGCGGACTAGCGGGCTACGAGCAGTACTTC.

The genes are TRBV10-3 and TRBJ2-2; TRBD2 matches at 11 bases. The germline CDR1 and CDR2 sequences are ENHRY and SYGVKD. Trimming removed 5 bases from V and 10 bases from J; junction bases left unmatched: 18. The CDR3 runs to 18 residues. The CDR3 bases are TGTGCCATCAGTCCCCTGGGAGGGACTAGCGGTCCGGGAGAGGAGCTGTTTTTT. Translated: CAISPLGGTSGPGEELFF.

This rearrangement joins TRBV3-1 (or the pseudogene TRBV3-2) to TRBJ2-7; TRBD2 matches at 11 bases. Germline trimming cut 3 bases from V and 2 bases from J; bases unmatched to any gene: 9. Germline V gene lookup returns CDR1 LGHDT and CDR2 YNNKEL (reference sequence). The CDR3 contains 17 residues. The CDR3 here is CASSQTLTSGTAYEQYF. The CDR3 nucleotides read TGTGCCAGCAGCCAGACATTGACTAGCGGGACGGCCTACGAGCAGTACTTC.

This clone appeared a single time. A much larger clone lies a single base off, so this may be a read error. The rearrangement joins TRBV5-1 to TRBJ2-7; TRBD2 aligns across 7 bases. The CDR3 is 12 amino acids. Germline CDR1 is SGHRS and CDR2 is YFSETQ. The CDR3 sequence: CVSSSGGYEQYF. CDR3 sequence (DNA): TGCGTCAGCAGCTCGGGGGGCTACGAGCAGTACTTC.

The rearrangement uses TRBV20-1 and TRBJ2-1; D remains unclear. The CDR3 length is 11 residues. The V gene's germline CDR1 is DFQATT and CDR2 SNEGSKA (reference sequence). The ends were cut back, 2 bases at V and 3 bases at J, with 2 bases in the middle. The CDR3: CSARLYNEQFF. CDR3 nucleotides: TGCAGTGCTAGACTCTACAATGAGCAGTTCTTC.

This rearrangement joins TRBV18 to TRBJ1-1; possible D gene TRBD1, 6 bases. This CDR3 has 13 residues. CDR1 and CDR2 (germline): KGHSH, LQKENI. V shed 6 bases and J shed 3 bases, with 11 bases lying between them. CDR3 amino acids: CASSSHRDTEAFF. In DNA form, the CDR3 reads TGTGCCAGCTCGTCCCACAGGGACACTGAAGCTTTCTTT.

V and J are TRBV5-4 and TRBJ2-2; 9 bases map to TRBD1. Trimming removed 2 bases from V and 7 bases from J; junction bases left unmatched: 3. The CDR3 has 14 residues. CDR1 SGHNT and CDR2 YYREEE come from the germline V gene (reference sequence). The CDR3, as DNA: TGTGCCAGCAGCTTAGGACAGGGGTACGGGGAGCTGTTTTTT. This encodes CASSLGQGYGELFF. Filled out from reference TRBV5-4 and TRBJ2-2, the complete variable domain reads ETGVTQSPTHLIKTRGQQVTLRCSSQSGHNTVSWYQQALGQGPQFIFQYYREEENGRGNFPPRFSGLQFPNYSSELNVNALELDDSALYLCASSLGQGYGELFFGEGSRLTVL.

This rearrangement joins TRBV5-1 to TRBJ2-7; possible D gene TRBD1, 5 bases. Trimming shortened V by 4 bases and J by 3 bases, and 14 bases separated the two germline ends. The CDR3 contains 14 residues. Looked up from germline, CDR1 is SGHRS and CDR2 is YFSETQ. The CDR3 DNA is TGCGCCAGCAGCGCTACAGGTGCTGACTACGAGCAGTACTTC. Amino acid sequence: CASSATGADYEQYF.

CDR3 coding DNA: TGTGCCAGCAGCCCCACAGTGGGGAACACTGAAGCTTTCTTT. This codes for CASSPTVGNTEAFF. The chain employs TRBV7-9 and TRBJ1-1, with D unresolved. This CDR3 has 14 amino acids. Germline lookup yields CDR1 SEHNR and CDR2 FQNEAQ (reference sequence). The ends were cut back, 5 bases at V and 1 base at J, with 11 bases in the middle.

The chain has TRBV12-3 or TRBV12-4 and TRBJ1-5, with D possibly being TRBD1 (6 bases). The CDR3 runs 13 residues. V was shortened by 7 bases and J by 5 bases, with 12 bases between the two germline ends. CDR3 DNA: TGTGCCAGCACAGGACAGCGTTATCAGCCCCAGCATTTT. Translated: CASTGQRYQPQHF.

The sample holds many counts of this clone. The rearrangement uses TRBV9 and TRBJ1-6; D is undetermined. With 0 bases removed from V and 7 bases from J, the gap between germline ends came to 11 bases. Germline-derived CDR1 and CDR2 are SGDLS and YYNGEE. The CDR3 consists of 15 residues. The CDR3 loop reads CASSVDSYRNSPLHF. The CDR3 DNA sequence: TGTGCCAGCAGCGTAGACAGCTATCGAAATTCACCCCTCCACTTT.

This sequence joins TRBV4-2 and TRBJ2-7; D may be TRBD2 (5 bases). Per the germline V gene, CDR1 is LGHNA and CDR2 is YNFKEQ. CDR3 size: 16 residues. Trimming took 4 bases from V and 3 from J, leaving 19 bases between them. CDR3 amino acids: CASSLNPMLGSYEQYF. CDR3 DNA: TGTGCCAGCAGCCTGAACCCCATGCTAGGGAGCTACGAGCAGTACTTC.

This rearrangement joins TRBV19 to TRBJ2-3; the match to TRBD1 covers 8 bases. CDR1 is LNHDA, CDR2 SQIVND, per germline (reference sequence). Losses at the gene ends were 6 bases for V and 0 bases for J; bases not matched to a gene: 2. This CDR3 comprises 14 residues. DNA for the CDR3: TGTGCCAGTAGGGACAGGGTAAGCACAGATACGCAGTATTTT. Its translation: CASRDRVSTDTQYF.

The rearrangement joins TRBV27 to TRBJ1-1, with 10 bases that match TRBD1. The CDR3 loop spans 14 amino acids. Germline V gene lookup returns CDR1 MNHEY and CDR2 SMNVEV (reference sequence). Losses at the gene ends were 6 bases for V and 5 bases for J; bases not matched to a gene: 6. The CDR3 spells CASRGTGEETEAFF. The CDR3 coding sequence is TGTGCCAGCAGAGGGACAGGGGAAGAGACTGAAGCTTTCTTT.

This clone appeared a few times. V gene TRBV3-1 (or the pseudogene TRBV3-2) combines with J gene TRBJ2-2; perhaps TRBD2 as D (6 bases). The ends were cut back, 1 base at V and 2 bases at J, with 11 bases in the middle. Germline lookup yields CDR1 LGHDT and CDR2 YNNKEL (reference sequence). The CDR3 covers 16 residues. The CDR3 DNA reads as TGTGCCAGCAGCCAAGCGGGGGACCACAACACCGGGGAGCTGTTTTTT. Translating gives CASSQAGDHNTGELFF.

The DNA for the CDR3 is TGTGCCAGCAGTGAGCAGGGCCAGGGGGATGGCTACACCTTC. Its protein is CASSEQGQGDGYTF. The chain joins TRBV2 to TRBJ1-2; the match to TRBD1 covers 7 bases. Germline V gene sequence: CDR1 SNHLY, CDR2 FYNNEI. The junction had 7 bases not matched to a gene; V was cut back by 3 bases and J by 6 bases. The CDR3 has 14 residues.

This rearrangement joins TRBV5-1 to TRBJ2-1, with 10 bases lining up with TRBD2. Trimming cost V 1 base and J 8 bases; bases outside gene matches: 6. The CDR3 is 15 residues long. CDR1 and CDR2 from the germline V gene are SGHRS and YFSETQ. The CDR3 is CASSLFTSGDDEQFF. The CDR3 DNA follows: TGCGCCAGCAGCTTGTTTACTAGCGGGGACGATGAGCAGTTCTTC. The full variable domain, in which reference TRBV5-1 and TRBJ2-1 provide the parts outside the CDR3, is KAGVTQTPRYLIKTRGQQVTLSCSPISGHRSVSWYQQTPGQGLQFLFEYFSETQRNKGNFPGRFSGRQFSNSRSEMNVSTLELGDSALYLCASSLFTSGDDEQFFGPGTRLTVL.

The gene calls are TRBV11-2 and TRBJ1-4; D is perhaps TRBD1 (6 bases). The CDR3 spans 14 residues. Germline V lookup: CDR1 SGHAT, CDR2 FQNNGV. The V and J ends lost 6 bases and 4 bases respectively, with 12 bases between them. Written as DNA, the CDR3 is TGTGCCAGCAGACGTACAGGGAGTAATGAAAAACTGTTTTTT. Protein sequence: CASRRTGSNEKLFF.

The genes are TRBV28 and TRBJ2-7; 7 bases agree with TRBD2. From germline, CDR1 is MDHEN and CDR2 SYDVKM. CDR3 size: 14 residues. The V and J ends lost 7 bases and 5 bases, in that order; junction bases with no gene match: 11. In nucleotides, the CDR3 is TGTGCCAGCACCCCCGGCGGGAGAGGCGACGAGCAGTACTTC. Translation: CASTPGGRGDEQYF.